A single sample is the source of the 14 T cell receptor beta chains below, sequenced in a study of Ad26.COV2.S vaccination and SARS-CoV-2 variants. This sample's treatment: 19 received Ad26.COV2.S at low or high dose, single or two shots; 5 received placebo; per-sample allocation not given. The samples were gathered on day 63 after the first injection of vaccine or placebo. Method: immunoSEQ multiplex PCR; TCRdb's copy keeps in-frame clones and lacks some. The sample includes about 260,000 clones, roughly 87% of them seen just once. Sequenced here: peripheral blood, sampled in a trial of Ad26.COV2.S vaccine versus placebo. The receptor set was obtained from a person aged 18-65 years who received the Ad26.COV2.S COVID-19 vaccine or a placebo.

The CDR3 DNA sequence: TGTGCCAGCAGTGAAGCTTATCGGAACACTGAAGCTTTCTTT. It translates to CASSEAYRNTEAFF. V gene TRBV2 combines with J gene TRBJ1-1; D gene unclear. The germline gives CDR1 SNHLY, CDR2 FYNNEI. The CDR3 runs 14 residues. With 0 bases removed from V and 1 base from J, the gap between germline ends came to 6 bases.

V gene TRBV3-1 (or the pseudogene TRBV3-2) combines with J gene TRBJ2-5; D call uncertain. There are 16 residues in the CDR3. Trimming left V 1 base short and J 5 bases short, with 17 bases between. Germline values: CDR1 LGHDT, CDR2 YNNKEL (reference sequence). The CDR3 region has the DNA TGTGCCAGCAGCCAAGCGGAATGGAGTAATAGGGAGACCCAGTACTTC. Translating gives CASSQAEWSNRETQYF.

The chain has TRBV7-9 and TRBJ1-1, with TRBD1 identical over 7 bases. The CDR3 runs to 17 residues. V gave up 1 base and J gave up 1 base; unmatched junction bases: 9. Germline CDR1 SEHNR, CDR2 FQNEAQ (reference sequence). The CDR3 reads CASSLEGAWGTNTEAFF. CDR3 nucleotides: TGTGCCAGCAGCTTAGAGGGGGCTTGGGGGACGAACACTGAAGCTTTCTTT.

The J gene is TRBJ2-5, the V gene TRBV3-1 (or the pseudogene TRBV3-2), with a tentative D call TRBD2 (7 bases). From germline, CDR1 is LGHDT and CDR2 YNNKEL (reference sequence). This CDR3 is built from 13 residues. V was cut by 4 bases and J by 5 bases, with 11 bases left in between. The CDR3 nucleotides read TGTGCCAGCAGCCGTAGGGGGGGCGAGACCCAGTACTTC. Its protein product is CASSRRGGETQYF.

The chain links TRBV7-2 to TRBJ2-1; the D gene is possibly TRBD1 (6 bases). Germline V gene lookup returns CDR1 SGHTA and CDR2 FQGNSA. The CDR3 contains 16 residues. The ends were cut back, 4 bases at V and 1 base at J, with 14 bases in the middle. CDR3 amino acids: CASSSTGYRSYNEQFF. CDR3 in DNA: TGTGCCAGCAGCTCCACAGGGTATAGATCCTACAATGAGCAGTTCTTC.

The V gene is TRBV24-1, the J gene TRBJ1-1, with D hard to call. Germline CDR1 KGHDR, CDR2 SFDVKD. This CDR3 contains 13 residues. Trimming took 1 base from V and 8 from J, leaving 10 bases between them. The CDR3 DNA sequence: TGTGCCACCAGTGATTTCCGGACGGAAGAAGCTTTCTTT. Its protein product is CATSDFRTEEAFF.

The chain is built from TRBV9 and TRBJ2-7, with D uncertain. With 2 bases removed from V and 4 bases from J, the gap between germline ends came to 10 bases. This CDR3 contains 13 residues. CDR1 and CDR2 (germline): SGDLS, YYNGEE. Written as DNA, the CDR3 is TGTGCCAGCAGCGTCCTCGACGAGTACGAGCAGTACTTC. This encodes CASSVLDEYEQYF.

The chain uses TRBV4-3 and TRBJ1-2; TRBD1 is a possible D gene (5 bases). Germline V gene data show CDR1 as LGHNA and CDR2 as YSLEER. Between the trimmed V and J ends, which lost 3 bases and 7 bases, there was a span of 21 bases. The CDR3 runs to 16 residues. The CDR3 reads CASSHRPGPREAGYTF. CDR3 bases: TGCGCCAGCAGCCATCGTCCGGGACCTAGGGAAGCTGGCTACACCTTC.

The chain links TRBV30 to TRBJ1-2; the D gene is possibly TRBD1 (5 bases). V was pared by 3 bases and J by 7 bases, with 21 bases between. Per germline, CDR1 GTSNPN and CDR2 SVGIG (reference sequence). The CDR3 is 15 amino acids. As DNA, the CDR3 is TGTGCCTGGAGCTTATCTGTGGTGCAGGGCGGTGGCTACACCTTC. Its protein is CAWSLSVVQGGGYTF.

This clone was seen once. The chain has TRBV11-2 and TRBJ2-2; D may correspond to TRBD1 or TRBD2 (6 bases each). Germline V gene sequence: CDR1 SGHAT, CDR2 FQNNGV. CDR3 size: 16 residues. The V and J ends lost 5 bases and 3 bases respectively, with 16 bases between them. Here the CDR3 reads CASSPFRGLDTGELFF. CDR3 bases: TGTGCCAGCAGCCCGTTCCGGGGGCTTGACACCGGGGAGCTGTTTTTT.

The rearrangement uses TRBV18 and TRBJ2-5, with TRBD1 as a possible D gene (7 bases). V was trimmed by 1 base and J by 4 bases, leaving 13 bases between them. Germline CDR1 and CDR2: KGHSH and LQKENI. The CDR3 totals 15 residues. In nucleotides, the CDR3 is TGTGCCAGCTCACCACGACAGGGAGGCGGAGAGACCCAGTACTTC. This codes for CASSPRQGGGETQYF. Supplemented by reference TRBV18 and TRBJ2-5, the full variable domain reads NAGVMQNPRHLVRRRGQEARLRCSPMKGHSHVYWYRQLPEEGLKFMVYLQKENIIDESGMPKERFSAEFPKEGPSILRIQQVVRGDSAAYFCASSPRQGGGETQYFGPGTRLLVL.

The chain is built from TRBV30 and TRBJ2-7, with 7 bases aligning to TRBD1. Germline CDR1 reads GTSNPN; CDR2 reads SVGIG (reference sequence). CDR3 length: 16 residues. V trimming: 3 bases; J trimming: 0 bases; junction bases outside the gene matches: 11. CDR3 loop: CAWRRPTGSLSYEQYV. CDR3 nucleotide sequence: TGTGCCTGGAGAAGACCGACAGGGTCCCTCTCCTACGAGCAGTACGTC.

V and J are TRBV5-5 and TRBJ2-2; D might be TRBD1 (6 bases). The CDR3 spans 18 residues. Trimming removed 2 bases at V and 5 bases at J, with 22 bases between. The germline CDR1 and CDR2 sequences are SGHKS and YYEKEE (reference sequence). The CDR3 DNA reads as TGTGCCAGCAGCTTACTTGATCCGGGACATCGGGTTACCGGGGAGCTGTTTTTT. Translation gives CASSLLDPGHRVTGELFF.

This chain links TRBV11-2 with TRBJ1-6; no clear D gene. The V end lost 1 base, the J end lost 7 bases, and 5 bases lay between the germline ends. Germline V gives CDR1 SGHAT, CDR2 FQNNGV. The CDR3 is made up of 13 amino acids. The CDR3 is CASSLVPNSPLHF. DNA of the CDR3: TGTGCCAGCAGCTTAGTCCCCAATTCACCCCTCCACTTT.